This T cell receptor (beta chain) was recovered during a study of cytomegalovirus exposure and HLA in healthy donors (dated by TCRdb to 2017 to 2019). Background for the entire study: According to an earlier analysis of around 600 of the donors, about 179 million T cells yielded some 120 million unique TCR beta sequences and 276 Gb of sequence data. In a later genetic analysis, genome-wide SNP genotypes for about three fifths of the 666 donors were used, and that subset was treated as a discovery cohort. Because of strong linkage in the cohort, a handful of DR-DQ haplotypes were treated as single units for association and clustering. The later analysis used no new phenotypic data to find candidate immune exposures, relying instead on TCR beta sequences and their occurrence across donors. Typing coverage differed by locus: A, B, C, DRB1 and DQB1 were typed in roughly 620-630 donors, DQA1 in approximately 520, DPA1 in 600 to 610, and DPB1 in 450 to 490. Donor age, sex, ethnicity and CMV serostatus were collected together with the repertoire data. Besides the first cohort of some 670 subjects, a separate validation cohort made up of 120 or so different subjects was used. The study combined high-throughput TCR immunosequencing, statistical association of individual TCRs with disease status, and machine learning to predict cytomegalovirus infection status. All discovery cohort repertoires had been generated on a single sequencing platform. To decide whether each TCR beta V gene segment behaved as functional or pseudogenic, an earlier analysis of several hundred of the donors relied on high-throughput TCR beta sequencing. The study used immunosequencing to profile the T cell repertoires of approximately 690 subjects and linked those repertoires to cytomegalovirus serostatus. Both class I and class II loci were covered by HLA typing, at four-digit resolution. About 300 gigabases of sequencing data and 70 million to 100 million unique TCR sequences were included in an early release covering roughly 600 HLA-typed donors. To study patterns of TCR occurrence, a later analysis re-analyzed previously published TCR beta repertoires from 600 to 750 donors and added high-resolution HLA genotyping. The aim of the study was to test whether cataloging public T cell receptors could identify signatures of past pathogen exposure. On average, roughly 250,000 unique TCR beta nucleotide sequences were sequenced per donor among roughly 430 genotyped donors of the cohort, with 15% to 20% of those sequences being non-productive. Of the 300 to 450 genotyped donors, roughly 85% fell in the genetic ancestry cluster associated with self-reported Caucasian donors.

Library construction relied on the immunoSEQ multiplex PCR assay. A mixture of 60 forward primers for TCR Vbeta segments and 13 reverse primers for TCR Jbeta segments was used in the multiplex PCR. The CDR3 region of rearranged TCR beta genes was amplified from genomic DNA with a multiplex PCR assay. On the Illumina HiSeq System, the amplified TCR beta libraries were sequenced as 87-base-pair reads. The study's processing was this. In a later analysis, some 80 million unique TCR beta chains were counted across the 650 to 750 repertoires, and approximately 11 million of these chains were shared by at least two donors. Raw reads were error-corrected and collapsed into unique sequences with a nearest-neighbor algorithm that merged closely related sequences to remove PCR and sequencing errors. V, D and J gene segments were assigned by aligning CDR3 sequences to IMGT reference sequences. For a sequence to be retained, a match of at least six nucleotides was required to both a V gene segment and a J gene segment. A rearrangement was called productive if the CDR3 had no stop codons and remained in frame with V and J, and every other rearrangement was called non-productive. Following IMGT convention, CDR3 was defined as the stretch from the second conserved V-encoded cysteine to the conserved J-encoded phenylalanine. The earlier analysis of 550 to 650 of the donors excluded any sequence lacking an unambiguous match to a single V gene segment. In an earlier analysis of some 590 of the donors, a V segment was called functional when productive rearrangements were above 56.7%, and segregating when the standard deviation between donors exceeded 5%. A statistical classification framework was built for diagnosing cytomegalovirus status from the catalog of TCR beta chain sequences. In a later analysis, V and J genes were assigned by comparing TCR nucleotide sequences against IMGT/GENE-DB human TR gene sequences. In a later analysis, CDR3 sequences and most-parsimonious VDJ recombination scenarios were assigned using the TCRdist pipeline. A later analysis defined each TCR beta chain by its CDR3 amino acid sequence plus V-gene family, and excluded reads lacking a unique V-gene family. To address suspected cross-contamination and a sequencing artifact, a later analysis removed roughly 580 highly shared, low-generation-probability nucleotide sequences. In a later analysis, a clonal expansion index for each public chain was calculated from normalized within-repertoire ranks of inferred template counts. In a later analysis, generation probabilities were computed with a VDJ recombination model fitted to out-of-frame rearrangements, and the resulting probabilities were checked against IGoR. A later analysis scored TCR-TCR, TCR-HLA and TCR-CMV co-occurrence with hypergeometric tests, applying a repertoire-size bias correction to TCR pairs. False discovery rates were estimated in a later analysis by permuting HLA or CMV assignments 20 times. In a later analysis, co-occurring TCRs were grouped using DBSCAN, and TCRdist sequence similarity was added for clustering within HLA-allele-positive subsets. Repertoires with fewer than 30,000 or more than 120,000 public chains were left out of co-occurrence clustering, as were about 5 repertoires with anomalous nucleotide sharing. Drawn from immuneACCESS, this table holds only the in-frame rearrangements with V and J called that TCRdb kept. Clones are partly lost; checked studies trace under half to an unresolved V gene and leave the rest unexplained. The DNA gave D and trimming, while V, J and clone size come from that table. The sample table contains about 36,000 clones; only one count was recorded for nearly 70% of them. The ten largest clonotypes hold less than 8.5% of the sample.

What the work shows at the level of the full study, not this receptor alone: Compared with the roughly 600-donor mean, donors in an Asian-associated ancestry cluster had fewer N-insertions in productive TCRs, according to a later genetic analysis. According to a later analysis, most CMV-associated TCR beta chains appeared to be HLA-restricted, and the HLA associations seemed to be driven largely by CMV exposure. When HLA alleles, especially DR and DQ, strongly co-occurred, TCR associations were difficult to assign to individual alleles. Compared with equally common non-associated chains, HLA-associated TCR beta chains in a later analysis were more clonally expanded and had lower generation probabilities. In an earlier analysis of roughly 560 of the donors, most TCR beta V segments were observed in productive rearrangements about 90% or about 30% of the time, broadly matching IMGT annotations. According to the authors, the approach could potentially be generalized to other disease states and immunological phenotypes. The presence/absence analyses assumed that sequencing depth was roughly uniform across donors, and that assumption may not be true. A few of the identified cytomegalovirus-associated TCR beta chains were confirmed in vitro to be specific for cytomegalovirus antigens. Because HLA typing was missing for some donors at each locus, association tests included only the typed subset. The study gave a list of more than 150 TCR beta chains associated with cytomegalovirus. The only immune exposure information available for the cohort was CMV serostatus. Over 15 rarely observed V segments, including chromosome 9 orphons, were excluded from the earlier analysis of about 610 of the donors because counts were too low. This cohort had only TCR beta chains sequenced, and the lack of alpha or paired-chain data limited which features could be detected. A further reported finding was that TCR beta sequences accurately predicted the HLA-A and HLA-B alleles for most subjects in the first cohort. The sequencing pipeline was judged likely to have produced a cluster of highly shared sequence variants as a technical artifact. A later analysis reported that several top co-occurrence clusters appeared linked to parvovirus B19, influenza, CMV and Epstein-Barr virus. The classifier was reported to diagnose cytomegalovirus status with high specificity and sensitivity in both the original cohort and the validation cohort. Linkage disequilibrium might explain the correlated functional status among segregating V segments, but an unknown experimental factor could not be ruled out. An association between a missense DCLRE1C variant and V-gene and J-gene trimming of TCR beta chains was found in a later genetic analysis and replicated in an independent cohort. Across donors, most TCR sequences were observed very rarely, whereas some public TCRs were present in many individuals. A later analysis found that TCR association rates varied across HLA loci, with DRB1 alleles showing the most associated TCRs and HLA-C alleles the fewest. A later analysis associated around 16,000 TCR beta sequences with specific HLA alleles at a false discovery rate of 0.05.

A word on this clone: No cognate antigen has been identified for it. Base qualities are missing; no much larger clone stands one base away.

The cohort was made up of 666 healthy bone marrow donors. At the time of sampling, every cohort member was nominally healthy, though immune exposures that went unrecorded were likely present. The donor was CMV seronegative and belonged to the group of under 400 seronegative cohort members. Each donor provided a peripheral blood sample, and peripheral blood mononuclear cells were used for TCR beta sequencing. Genomic DNA extraction from the blood cell samples was performed with the Qiagen DNeasy Blood Extraction Kit. The sample was PBMCs. The receptor comes from a man aged 30 to 45 in good health and CMV-seronegative.

The CDR3 amino acid sequence is: CASSMTGIDQPQHF. In nucleotides, the sequence is TGTGCCAGCAGTATGACGGGGATTGATCAGCCCCAGCATTTT. The chain is assembled from TRBV2 and TRBJ1-5; there is no confident call for the D gene. CDR1 is given as SNHLY and CDR2 as FYNNEI, both from the germline V gene. The CDR3 spans 14 residues, from the cysteine through the phenylalanine. Only the CDR3 portion is preserved as DNA: 42 bases, with reading frame beginning at the first base. V was cut back by 5 bases and J by 5 bases, leaving a gap of 13 bases between them. Supplemented by the reference TRBV2 and TRBJ1-5 proteins around the CDR3, the complete variable domain is EPEVTQTPSHQVTQMGQEVILRCVPISNHLYFYWYRQILGQKVEFLVSFYNNEISEKSEIFDDQFSVERPDGSNFTLKIRSTKLEDSAMYFCASSMTGIDQPQHFGDGTRLSIL.